The entry below describes one T cell receptor (beta chain). At least ten counts were recorded for this clonotype. The antigen it binds to is not known. Base qualities are not recorded, but no much larger clone differs from it by a single base. The sample belongs to a study of Graves' ophthalmopathy and Graves' hyperthyroidism (dated by TCRdb to between 2017 and 2018). Describing the broader study: Peripheral blood was collected at initial diagnosis, before any treatment. For training and testing, the 100 or so patients in the discovery cohort were randomly divided in a 7:3 ratio. In about six hyperthyroidism patients, the T-cell repertoire of thyroid tissue was compared with the T-cell repertoire of blood. After sampling, hyperthyroidism patients received methimazole starting at 30 mg daily, and ophthalmopathy patients received high-dose intravenous methylprednisolone. A discovery set of 100 patients (approximately 45 ophthalmopathy, 57 stable hyperthyroidism) was enrolled to explore V-J signatures distinguishing ophthalmopathy from hyperthyroidism. The independent validation cohort included 18 to 20 hyperthyroidism patients plus 17 patients who later progressed from hyperthyroidism to ophthalmopathy. In total, around 130 blood samples were TCR-sequenced: 43 ophthalmopathy, some 75 hyperthyroidism and some 17 hyperthyroidism-to-ophthalmopathy patients. TCR beta repertoire signatures were used to distinguish Graves' ophthalmopathy from Graves' hyperthyroidism and to predict progression to ophthalmopathy.

Ophthalmopathy patients had moderately to severely active disease, Clinical Activity Score of at least 3, NOSPECS grade of at least 4, and disease duration under 3 months. Patients with other autoimmune diseases, uncontrolled infections, pregnancy or lactation were excluded from the study. Clinical symptoms, serum thyroxine, TRAb, thyroid ultrasound and orbital computed tomography were used for diagnosis. Ficoll-Paque density gradient centrifugation was used to isolate PBMCs from about 9 ml of fresh peripheral blood. Trizol reagent was used to extract the total RNA, and its quality was then checked on an Agilent 2100 Bioanalyzer. For repertoire sequencing, TCR beta CDR3 regions were amplified from RNA transcripts. HTBI primers and the Qiagen OneStep RT-PCR kit were used in a first-round RT-PCR, which was followed by a second-round multiplex PCR, size selection and purification. Libraries were sequenced paired-end with 100 bp reads on an Illumina HiSeq2000. Per the source publication's procedure: SOAPnuke was used to process the reads, throwing out any read that had adapters, had uncalled bases, had a mean Phred below 15, or lacked an exact constant-primer or identifier match. High-quality paired reads were merged with COPE v1.2.5. Unique nucleotide sequences were defined as clonotypes and aligned to IMGT TRB V, D and J references using MiTCR v1.1. The analysis was limited to V-J combinations with a frequency above 0.0001, which together covered around 99% of the repertoires. For each V-J combination, a TCR clonal expansion and chaos score was defined as F50 clonal expansion divided by the chaos observed in the TCRdist matrix. Welch's t-statistics and random forest were used to reduce features to 10 to 15 V-J combinations, which were fed into a naive Bayes classifier. The similarity between thyroid and blood repertoires was quantified using the Morisita-Horn index. TCRdb's own reprocessing of the public reads used fastp at Q25 and MiXCR and kept productive beta chains. Identical CDR3 proteins give one entry, which carries the most common genes and DNA. These V and J calls derive from TCRdb rather than the authors' analysis. The sample table contains roughly 480,000 distinct CDR3 sequences; only one count was recorded for approximately 14% of them. The ten largest clones add up to roughly 9.8% of the sample.

V lost 4 bases and J lost 3 bases; the stretch between them is 10 bases long. In the germline V gene (reference sequence), CDR1 corresponds to MNHEY and CDR2 to SMNVEV. Taken from cysteine to phenylalanine, the CDR3 has 14 residues. The CDR3 DNA has 42 bases and is translated from base 1. Study-wide findings and limitations: In validation, the model predicted ophthalmopathy progression with 55% to 71% sensitivity and approximately 72% specificity; approximately 12 predicted patients were CT-confirmed with GO in a median of around 6 months. Among expanded thyroid clonotypes with frequency above 0.001, most also showed up in blood, which suggests that blood repertoires may reflect the thyroid immune response. The 13-signature model separated ophthalmopathy from stable hyperthyroidism with approximately 90% sensitivity and just under 84% specificity in cross-validation, and 80%/75% in the test set. Sample size was not statistically predetermined, and group allocation was not concealed from the investigators.

Sequencing was carried out using blood. The V gene is TRBV27 and the J gene is TRBJ1-5; the D gene is possibly TRBD1, with 6 bases matching. This receptor was taken from a woman in her 30s with Graves' ophthalmopathy. Donor details come from another sample of the same person, matched by shared clones. The CDR3 sequence is CASSSGTPNQPQHF. Read as DNA, the sequence is TGTGCCAGCAGTTCAGGGACACCCAATCAGCCCCAGCATTTT.